The clone carrying this T cell receptor beta chain showed up many times. The record originates from a study of early T cells in non-severe SARS-CoV-2 infection. Whole-study context: Unsorted whole blood bulk RNA was sequenced, with unpaired chains.

CDR1 is SGHNT, CDR2 YENEEA, per germline. The CDR3 loop spans 12 amino acids. With 3 bases removed from V and 5 bases from J, the gap between germline ends came to 4 bases. Individually, cDNA molecules had unique molecular identifiers attached to them. MiXCR, run by TCRdb on the 5' RACE reads, gives a single entry per CDR3 protein. Of around 57,000 distinct CDR3 sequences detected, 11% appear once; the ten largest clones hold 1.7%. The TCR originated in an adult who was a healthcare worker with PCR-confirmed SARS-CoV-2 infection or an uninfected control (not recorded which). The specimen was whole blood. The V call is TRBV11-3, the J call TRBJ2-2; the D is unclear. The CDR3 sequence is CASSFDTGELFF. The CDR3 DNA reads as TGTGCCAGCAGCTTTGATACCGGGGAGCTGTTTTTT.